What follows are 32 T cell receptor beta chains derived from one specimen sequenced in a study of control samples from healthy donors and cancer patients. Assay used: immunoSEQ multiplex PCR; TCRdb lists only in-frame clones, some missing. The sample comprises under 150,000 clones, more than 75% of which are singletons, and around 3% rests with the top ten. The material sequenced was blood. The source is a man aged 60-69 years in good health.

The chain uses TRBV6-2 or TRBV6-3 and TRBJ1-5; D gene ambiguous. Germline V gene sequence: CDR1 MNHEY, CDR2 SVGEGT. The CDR3 contains 12 residues. Between the trimmed V and J ends, which lost 6 bases and 0 bases, there was a span of 3 bases. In DNA, the CDR3 is TGTGCCAGCAGCGATAGCAATCAGCCCCAGCATTTT. As protein: CASSDSNQPQHF.

The genes are TRBV19 and TRBJ1-2, with D maybe TRBD1 (6 bases). Trimming took off 2 bases at V and 5 bases at J, with 9 bases between the two ends. CDR1 and CDR2 from the germline V gene are LNHDA and SQIVND (reference sequence). The CDR3 runs to 13 residues. CDR3 loop: CASSISTGYGYTF. For the CDR3, the DNA is TGTGCCAGTAGTATATCCACAGGGTATGGCTACACCTTC.

The CDR3 DNA sequence: TGTGCCAGCAGTTACTCTCCGGGGCCCGGATATGGCTACACCTTC. It codes for CASSYSPGPGYGYTF. The chain uses TRBV6-5 and TRBJ1-2, with a possible D match to TRBD1 (5 bases). CDR1 MNHEY and CDR2 SVGAGI come from the germline V gene. CDR3 length: 15 amino acids. V was shortened by 0 bases and J by 5 bases, with 13 bases between the two germline ends.

The CDR3 region is CASSIGRSGANVLTF. In DNA form, the CDR3 reads TGTGCCAGTAGTATAGGACGCTCTGGGGCCAACGTCCTGACTTTC. The chain carries TRBV19 and TRBJ2-6; unclear D gene. There are 15 residues in the CDR3. V was trimmed by 1 base and J by 0 bases, leaving 4 bases between them. Germline V gene lookup returns CDR1 LNHDA and CDR2 SQIVND (reference sequence). Combining the CDR3 with reference TRBV19 and TRBJ2-6 gives the whole variable domain DGGITQSPKYLFRKEGQNVTLSCEQNLNHDAMYWYRQDPGQGLRLIYYSQIVNDFQKGDIAEGYSVSREKKESFPLTVTSAQKNPTAFYLCASSIGRSGANVLTFGAGSRLTVL.

The gene calls are TRBV25-1 and TRBJ2-7, with TRBD1 matching over 11 bases. Germline assignment: CDR1 MGHDK and CDR2 SYGVNS. The length of the CDR3 is 14 residues. J gave up 2 bases and V 5 bases, and 2 bases lay outside the gene matches. Here the CDR3 reads CASSWGQGAYEQYF. As DNA, the CDR3 is TGTGCCAGCAGTTGGGGACAGGGGGCCTACGAGCAGTACTTC.

V is TRBV6-1 and J is TRBJ2-7; 9 nucleotides agree with TRBD1. CDR3 length: 18 amino acids. V was pared by 2 bases and J by 7 bases, with 18 bases of the junction left unmatched. The germline V gene has CDR1 MNHNS and CDR2 SASEGT. Here the CDR3 DNA reads TGTGCCAGCAGTGAATCAGTCGTTAAAGGGACAGGGTCTGGGGAGCAGTACTTC. Translating gives CASSESVVKGTGSGEQYF.

The V gene is TRBV28, the J gene TRBJ2-7; the match to TRBD1 covers 10 bases. The CDR3 loop spans 16 amino acids. CDR1 is MDHEN, CDR2 SYDVKM, per germline. V lost 3 bases, J lost 5 bases, and 10 bases stayed unmatched. The CDR3 nucleotides read TGTGCCAGCAGTTTGTTCCAGACAGGGGGCAAGAACGAGCAGTACTTC. It encodes CASSLFQTGGKNEQYF. The full variable domain, its missing parts supplied by reference TRBV28 and TRBJ2-7, is DVKVTQSSRYLVKRTGEKVFLECVQDMDHENMFWYRQDPGLGLRLIYFSYDVKMKEKGDIPEGYSVSREKKERFSLILESASTNQTSMYLCASSLFQTGGKNEQYFGPGTRLTVT.

The chain couples TRBV2 to TRBJ2-7; D unclear. Trimming took off 8 bases at V and 6 bases at J, with 20 bases between the two ends. CDR1 and CDR2 (germline): SNHLY, FYNNEI. The CDR3 sequence is 14 residues long. As DNA, the CDR3 is TGTGCCAGCTGCCTGGTGCAGGTGGGGTCCGAGCAGTACTTC. Protein: CASCLVQVGSEQYF.

V and J are TRBV29-1 and TRBJ2-6; possibly TRBD2 for D (5 bases). Germline CDR1 is SQVTM and CDR2 is ANQGSEA. The CDR3 runs 17 residues. V was cut by 5 bases and J by 0 bases, with 17 bases left in between. CDR3 residues: CSVSTISGFSGANVLTF. CDR3 nucleotide sequence: TGCAGCGTTTCAACGATTTCGGGGTTCTCTGGGGCCAACGTCCTGACTTTC.

CDR3 sequence reads: CASSWGGFFTDWYF. Here the CDR3 DNA reads TGTGCCAGTTCCTGGGGGGGGTTTTTCACGGATTGGTACTTC. The chain uses TRBV7-2 and TRBJ2-7, with 7 positions matching TRBD2. CDR1 is SGHTA, CDR2 FQGNSA, per germline. Trimming took 9 bases from V and 12 from J; bases not matched to a gene: 20. The length of the CDR3 is 14 residues.

The genes are TRBV5-1 and TRBJ2-5; TRBD1 matches 10 bases. The CDR3 length is 14 residues. J gave up 5 bases and V 4 bases, and 5 bases lay outside the gene matches. Germline V lookup: CDR1 SGHRS, CDR2 YFSETQ. This chain's CDR3 is CASSRQGARETQYF. Written as DNA, the CDR3 is TGCGCCAGCAGCCGACAGGGGGCGAGGGAGACCCAGTACTTC.

This chain uses TRBV6-1 with TRBJ1-6; TRBD1 aligns across 7 bases. The CDR3 runs 14 residues. J gave up 5 bases and V 6 bases, and 4 bases lay outside the gene matches. CDR1 is MNHNS, CDR2 SASEGT, per germline. The CDR3 loop is CASRRDRDNSPLHF. CDR3 bases: TGTGCCAGCAGAAGGGACAGAGATAATTCACCCCTCCACTTT.

This chain joins TRBV3-1 (or the pseudogene TRBV3-2) and TRBJ2-3; no reliable D call. This CDR3 has 14 amino acids. CDR1 is LGHDT, CDR2 YNNKEL, per germline (reference sequence). The germline V and J ends were trimmed by 2 bases and 5 bases, with 11 bases remaining between them. This CDR3 reads CASSQPGFEDTQYF. The CDR3 bases are TGTGCCAGCAGCCAACCCGGGTTTGAAGATACGCAGTATTTT.

The chain links TRBV3-1 (or the pseudogene TRBV3-2) to TRBJ1-1; weak D call: TRBD1 (5 bases). This CDR3 comprises 16 residues. The germline V and J ends were trimmed by 3 bases and 2 bases, with 16 bases remaining between them. Germline V gene lookup returns CDR1 LGHDT and CDR2 YNNKEL (reference sequence). The CDR3 DNA is TGTGCCAGCAGCCACCTTGGGAGAGACAGCAACACTGAAGCTTTCTTT. Protein: CASSHLGRDSNTEAFF.

The genes are TRBV27 and TRBJ1-5; possibly TRBD1 for D (6 bases). Per the germline V gene, CDR1 is MNHEY and CDR2 is SMNVEV (reference sequence). Trimming stripped 2 bases from V and 5 bases from J, with 13 bases between. The CDR3 extends over 15 amino acids. CDR3 in DNA: TGTGCCAGCAGTTTAATTTCGGCAGGGGATCAGCCCCAGCATTTT. Its translation is CASSLISAGDQPQHF.

This clone was detected once. The rearrangement links TRBV3-1 (or the pseudogene TRBV3-2) to TRBJ1-1, with D tentatively TRBD1 (5 bases). The V gene's germline CDR1 is LGHDT and CDR2 YNNKEL (reference sequence). The V end was cut by 3 bases, the J end by 8 bases, with 13 bases between. CDR3 length: 13 amino acids. The chain's CDR3 is CASSHLPGSEAFF. In DNA, the CDR3 is TGTGCCAGCAGCCACCTACCAGGGAGCGAAGCTTTCTTT.

V gene TRBV5-1 combines with J gene TRBJ2-6; the D gene is possibly TRBD2 (5 bases). CDR3 size: 15 residues. Germline values: CDR1 SGHRS, CDR2 YFSETQ. V lost 2 bases to trimming and J lost 2 bases, with 8 bases between them. DNA for the CDR3: TGCGCCAGCAGCTTAACGGGAACTGGGGCCAACGTCCTGACTTTC. The encoded protein is CASSLTGTGANVLTF.

This chain links TRBV5-1 with TRBJ1-1; D ambiguous. Germline V gene lookup returns CDR1 SGHRS and CDR2 YFSETQ. The CDR3 consists of 13 residues. V was cut by 2 bases and J by 0 bases, with 5 bases left in between. The DNA for the CDR3 is TGCGCCAGCAGCTTCCGTCTGAACACTGAAGCTTTCTTT. Translation gives CASSFRLNTEAFF. The full variable domain, in which reference TRBV5-1 and TRBJ1-1 provide the parts outside the CDR3, is KAGVTQTPRYLIKTRGQQVTLSCSPISGHRSVSWYQQTPGQGLQFLFEYFSETQRNKGNFPGRFSGRQFSNSRSEMNVSTLELGDSALYLCASSFRLNTEAFFGQGTRLTVV.

This rearrangement joins TRBV6-2 or TRBV6-3 to TRBJ1-5, with TRBD1 as a possible D gene (6 bases). Germline CDR1 reads MNHEY; CDR2 reads SVGEGT. CDR3 length: 18 residues. Trimming removed 2 bases from V and 1 base from J, with 18 bases in between. The CDR3 protein is CASSYPLTGSGSNQPQHF. DNA of the CDR3: TGTGCCAGCAGTTACCCGCTTACAGGGTCGGGGAGCAATCAGCCCCAGCATTTT.

V and J are TRBV6-6 and TRBJ1-4, with D perhaps matching TRBD1 (5 bases). Per the germline V gene, CDR1 is MNHNY and CDR2 is SVGAGI (reference sequence). This CDR3 contains 15 residues. Trimming pared 0 bases from V and 8 bases from J, leaving 13 bases between. The DNA for the CDR3 is TGTGCCAGCAGTTACTCCAGGGAGATTGGGGAAAAACTGTTTTTT. Its protein is CASSYSREIGEKLFF.

The chain employs TRBV28 and TRBJ1-2; D ambiguous. The germline gives CDR1 MDHEN, CDR2 SYDVKM. Trimming removed 10 bases from V and 6 bases from J, with 12 bases in between. The CDR3 length is 11 residues. The CDR3 loop is CATEPLDGYTF. The CDR3 DNA reads TGTGCCACCGAGCCCCTGGATGGCTACACCTTC.

The chain employs TRBV28 and TRBJ2-2, with TRBD1 matching 9 bases. Per the germline V gene, CDR1 is MDHEN and CDR2 is SYDVKM. The length of the CDR3 is 17 residues. V lost 6 bases and J lost 4; bases outside the gene matches: 12. The chain's CDR3 is CASSETGTGGGTGELFF. Here the CDR3 DNA reads TGTGCCAGCAGCGAGACAGGAACAGGGGGCGGCACCGGGGAGCTGTTTTTT.

The chain combines TRBV2 with TRBJ2-5; 8 bases match TRBD1. Germline V CDR1 and CDR2: SNHLY, FYNNEI. Germline trimming cut 3 bases from V and 1 base from J; bases unmatched to any gene: 4. CDR3 size: 15 residues. CDR3 in amino acids: CASSEDRALQETQYF. CDR3 sequence (DNA): TGTGCCAGCAGTGAGGACAGGGCCCTCCAAGAGACCCAGTACTTC.

This chain joins TRBV2 and TRBJ1-5; weak D call: TRBD1 (5 bases). The CDR3 runs to 15 residues. The V end lost 4 bases, the J end lost 1 base, and 11 bases lay between the germline ends. CDR1 is SNHLY and CDR2 is FYNNEI in the germline V gene. CDR3 loop: CASSAEGSSNQPQHF. In DNA, the CDR3 is TGTGCCAGCAGTGCAGAGGGGTCGAGCAATCAGCCCCAGCATTTT.

The chain is built from TRBV28 and TRBJ1-1, with 8 bases fitting TRBD1. The germline V gene encodes CDR1 MDHEN and CDR2 SYDVKM. The CDR3 extends over 12 amino acids. The trim removed 6 bases at V and 11 bases at J, leaving 8 bases unmatched. CDR3 in amino acids: CASRIGQGPAFF. CDR3 sequence (DNA): TGTGCCAGCAGAATTGGACAGGGCCCGGCTTTCTTT. Complete variable domain (other parts from reference TRBV28 and TRBJ1-1): DVKVTQSSRYLVKRTGEKVFLECVQDMDHENMFWYRQDPGLGLRLIYFSYDVKMKEKGDIPEGYSVSREKKERFSLILESASTNQTSMYLCASRIGQGPAFFGQGTRLTVV.

This clone is a singleton in its sample. The chain links TRBV5-1 to TRBJ2-6; no firm D call. With 4 bases removed from V and 8 bases from J, the gap between germline ends came to 10 bases. The CDR3 length is 13 residues. CDR1 is SGHRS, CDR2 YFSETQ, per germline. The CDR3 region has the DNA TGCGCCAGCAGCGAACAACGCCCCAACGTCCTGACTTTC. Encoded protein: CASSEQRPNVLTF.

The chain combines TRBV18 with TRBJ2-3; a possible D gene is TRBD2 (6 bases). Trimming removed 4 bases at V and 3 bases at J, with 11 bases between. Germline V gene data show CDR1 as KGHSH and CDR2 as LQKENI. The CDR3 consists of 14 residues. This chain's CDR3 is CASSQGGTTDTQYF. CDR3 sequence (DNA): TGTGCCAGCTCACAGGGAGGTACTACAGATACGCAGTATTTT.

This clone has a single count. The chain has TRBV5-1 and TRBJ2-1; D gene ambiguous. The CDR3 totals 15 residues. Trimming pared 6 bases from V and 3 bases from J, leaving 16 bases between. Looked up from germline, CDR1 is SGHRS and CDR2 is YFSETQ. CDR3 sequence: CASTSTASIYNEQFF. CDR3 sequence (DNA): TGCGCCAGCACCTCCACGGCTAGTATCTACAATGAGCAGTTCTTC. The whole variable domain, remainder taken from reference TRBV5-1 and TRBJ2-1, is KAGVTQTPRYLIKTRGQQVTLSCSPISGHRSVSWYQQTPGQGLQFLFEYFSETQRNKGNFPGRFSGRQFSNSRSEMNVSTLELGDSALYLCASTSTASIYNEQFFGPGTRLTVL.

The chain carries TRBV7-2 and TRBJ2-3, with a possible D match to TRBD2 (6 bases). The V gene's germline CDR1 is SGHTA and CDR2 FQGNSA. With 5 bases removed from V and 4 bases from J, the gap between germline ends came to 16 bases. This CDR3 has 15 amino acids. CDR3 amino acids: CASSPSLAIADTQYF. The CDR3 DNA is TGTGCCAGCAGCCCGTCACTAGCAATTGCAGATACGCAGTATTTT. The complete variable domain, with remaining parts taken from reference TRBV7-2 and TRBJ2-3, reads GAGVSQSPSNKVTEKGKDVELRCDPISGHTALYWYRQSLGQGLEFLIYFQGNSAPDKSGLPSDRFSAERTGGSVSTLTIQRTQQEDSAVYLCASSPSLAIADTQYFGPGTRLTVL.

V and J are TRBV4-1 and TRBJ1-3, with no clear D. CDR1 is MGHRA, CDR2 YSYEKL, per germline. The ends were cut back, 3 bases at V and 5 bases at J, with 8 bases in the middle. The CDR3 is 13 amino acids. CDR3 sequence (DNA): TGCGCCAGCAGCCAGGATAATCGAAACACCATATATTTT. As protein: CASSQDNRNTIYF.

The chain is built from TRBV28 and TRBJ2-7; D is perhaps TRBD2 (6 bases). This CDR3 is 15 amino acids long. V gave up 6 bases and J gave up 5 bases, with 20 bases separating them. Germline lookup yields CDR1 MDHEN and CDR2 SYDVKM. The CDR3 here is CASRSGRGTRNEQYF. As DNA, the CDR3 is TGTGCCAGCAGATCCGGACGGGGGACGAGGAACGAGCAGTACTTC. The variable domain in full, completed from reference TRBV28 and TRBJ2-7, reads DVKVTQSSRYLVKRTGEKVFLECVQDMDHENMFWYRQDPGLGLRLIYFSYDVKMKEKGDIPEGYSVSREKKERFSLILESASTNQTSMYLCASRSGRGTRNEQYFGPGTRLTVT.

The gene calls are TRBV10-3 and TRBJ2-7, with TRBD2 identical over 7 bases. Germline CDR1 and CDR2: ENHRY and SYGVKD. J was trimmed by 1 base and V by 6 bases; bases with no gene match: 0. The CDR3 length is 12 residues. CDR3 nucleotides: TGTGCCATCAGGGGGGGGTCCTACGAGCAGTACTTC. Residues: CAIRGGSYEQYF.